These T cell receptor beta chains were read from a single sample in a study of T cell responses to AZD1222 COVID-19 vaccine. This table comes from immunoSEQ multiplex PCR, and its TCRdb copy is limited to in-frame clones, with some not included. The sample has approximately 120,000 clones, more than 70% seen once; the top ten hold under 11%. Source: peripheral blood, taken on day 0 of AZD1222 vaccination. The receptors were gathered from an adult in good health. CDR3s include the opening cysteine and the closing phenylalanine or tryptophan. The D gene is left open where the match is weak. Only part of the rows carry a size: once, few, many, or a class if the clone is expanded.

j_gene: TRBJ2-7
d_gene: -
v_gene: TRBV6-5
abundance: -
CDR3aa: CASEQPPSYEQYF
CDR3nt: TGTGCCAGCGAACAGCCCCCCTCCTACGAGCAGTACTTC

j_gene: TRBJ2-7
d_gene: -
v_gene: TRBV5-1
abundance: -
CDR3aa: CASSPGLRPSSYEQYF
CDR3nt: TGCGCCAGCAGCCCCGGTTTGAGGCCAAGCTCCTACGAGCAGTACTTC

j_gene: TRBJ1-5
d_gene: -
v_gene: TRBV7-9
abundance: -
CDR3aa: CASSFPNQPQHF
CDR3nt: TGTGCCAGCAGCTTTCCCAATCAGCCCCAGCATTTT

j_gene: TRBJ2-5
d_gene: TRBD1
v_gene: TRBV5-1
abundance: -
CDR3aa: CASSLRGTAQETQYF
CDR3nt: TGCGCCAGCAGCCTCCGTGGGACAGCACAAGAGACCCAGTACTTC

j_gene: TRBJ2-1
d_gene: TRBD2
v_gene: TRBV28
abundance: -
CDR3aa: CASIEMGEGEQFF
CDR3nt: TGTGCCAGCATCGAGATGGGGGAGGGTGAGCAGTTCTTC

j_gene: TRBJ2-3
d_gene: -
v_gene: TRBV5-1
abundance: -
CDR3aa: CASSLVPLSGSDTQYF
CDR3nt: TGCGCCAGCAGCTTGGTGCCCCTAAGTGGGTCAGATACGCAGTATTTT

j_gene: TRBJ1-3
d_gene: -
v_gene: TRBV5-5
abundance: -
CDR3aa: CASRPPGLTGGNTIYF
CDR3nt: TGTGCCAGCAGACCTCCCGGGCTCACCGGTGGAAACACCATATATTTT

j_gene: TRBJ1-4
d_gene: -
v_gene: TRBV3-1/TRBV3-2
abundance: -
CDR3aa: CASSQEFQEEATNEKLFF
CDR3nt: TGTGCCAGCAGCCAAGAATTCCAGGAGGAAGCAACTAATGAAAAACTGTTTTTT

j_gene: TRBJ1-5
d_gene: -
v_gene: TRBV3-1/TRBV3-2
abundance: -
CDR3aa: CASSQTPNQPQHF
CDR3nt: TGTGCCAGCAGCCAGACGCCGAATCAGCCCCAGCATTTT

j_gene: TRBJ2-7
d_gene: TRBD1
v_gene: TRBV13
abundance: -
CDR3aa: CASSVDRDSYEQYF
CDR3nt: TGTGCCAGCAGCGTCGACAGGGACTCCTACGAGCAGTACTTC

j_gene: TRBJ2-3
d_gene: -
v_gene: TRBV7-2
abundance: -
CDR3aa: CASRGGGSTDTQYF
CDR3nt: TGTGCCAGCAGGGGAGGGGGGAGCACAGATACGCAGTATTTT

j_gene: TRBJ1-1
d_gene: -
v_gene: TRBV6-2/TRBV6-3
abundance: -
CDR3aa: CASSRHGDRNTEAFF
CDR3nt: TGTGCCAGCAGTCGCCATGGTGATAGGAACACTGAAGCTTTCTTT

j_gene: TRBJ1-2
d_gene: -
v_gene: TRBV7-2
abundance: once
CDR3aa: CASSLEAGLGGYTF
CDR3nt: TGTGCCAGCAGCTTAGAAGCAGGTCTGGGTGGCTACACCTTC

j_gene: TRBJ2-1
d_gene: TRBD2
v_gene: TRBV5-1
abundance: -
CDR3aa: CASSGSSGSNEQFF
CDR3nt: TGCGCCAGCAGCGGTTCTAGCGGGAGCAATGAGCAGTTCTTC

j_gene: TRBJ1-5
d_gene: -
v_gene: TRBV6-6
abundance: -
CDR3aa: CASNDGGISNQPQHF
CDR3nt: TGTGCCAGCAATGATGGGGGGATTAGCAATCAGCCCCAGCATTTT